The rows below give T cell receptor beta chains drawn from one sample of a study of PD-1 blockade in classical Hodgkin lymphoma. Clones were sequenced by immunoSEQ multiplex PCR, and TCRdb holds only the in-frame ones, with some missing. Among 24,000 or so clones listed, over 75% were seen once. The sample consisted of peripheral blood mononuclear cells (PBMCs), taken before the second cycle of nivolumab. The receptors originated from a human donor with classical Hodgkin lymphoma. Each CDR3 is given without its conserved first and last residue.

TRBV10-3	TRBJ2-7	AISDPSASGAIEQY
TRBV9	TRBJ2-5	ASSVGLGFQETQY
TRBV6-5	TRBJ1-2	ATSGTAYGYT
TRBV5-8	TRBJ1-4	ASSLGWTGKEKLF
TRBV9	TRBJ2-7	ASSVGGEFSYEQY
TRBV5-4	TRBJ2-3	ASSLGGQGLTDTQY
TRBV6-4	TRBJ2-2	ASSYRTSFFGELF
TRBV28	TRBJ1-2	ASVDSFYGYT
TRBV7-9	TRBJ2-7	ASSLEQGNFYEQY
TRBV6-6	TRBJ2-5	ASSSSGIQETQY
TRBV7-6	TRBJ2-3	ASSPRGPDTQY
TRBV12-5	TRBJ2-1	ASGLYDEQF
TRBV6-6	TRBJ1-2	ATPRLQGYGYT
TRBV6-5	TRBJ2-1	ASSYAGLGNEQF
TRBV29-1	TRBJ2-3	SVELGGRSDTQY
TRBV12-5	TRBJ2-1	ASGLVIGTGLNEQF
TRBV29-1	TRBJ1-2	SVGHRGSTLDGYT
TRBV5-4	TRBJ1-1	ASSLAGGEAF
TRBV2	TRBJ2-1	ASRPKGYYNEQF
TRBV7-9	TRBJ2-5	ASSLGTSGGLPDDQY
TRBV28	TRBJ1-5	ASSEGALNQPQH
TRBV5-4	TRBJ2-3	ASSPGTSETDTQY
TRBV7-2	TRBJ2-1	ASSLQGQLYNEQF
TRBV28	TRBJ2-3	ANSFGGEKDTQY
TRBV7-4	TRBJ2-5	ASSETCETQY
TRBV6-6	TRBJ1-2	ASTVPYQTGGRGYT
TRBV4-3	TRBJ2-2	ASSHQTGIGGELF
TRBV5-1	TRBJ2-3	ASSRDVIQMDTQY
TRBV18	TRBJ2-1	ASSPRDRPQPNNEQF
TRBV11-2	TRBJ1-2	ASSLAPGLYGYT
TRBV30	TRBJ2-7	AWEGTSGGYEQY
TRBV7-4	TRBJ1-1	ASSPGTGGLNTEAF
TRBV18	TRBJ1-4	ASSPEGEKLF
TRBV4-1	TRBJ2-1	ASSQSRGTQSYNEQF
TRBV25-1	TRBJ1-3	ASSEERTGNTIY
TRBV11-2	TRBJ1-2	ASSGPLDRGVIYGYT
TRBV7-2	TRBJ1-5	ANPQVRSNQPQH
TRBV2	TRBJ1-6	ASSEQQGARSPLH
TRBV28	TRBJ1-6	ASSLNPGQGVSWVSPLH
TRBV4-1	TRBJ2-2	ASSFIYGTGFNTGELF
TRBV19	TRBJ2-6	ASSIEGTGANVLT
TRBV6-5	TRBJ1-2	ASSRTANYGYT
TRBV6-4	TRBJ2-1	ASSDGTSGDNEQF
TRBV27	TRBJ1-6	ASSPRLDRAYNSPLH
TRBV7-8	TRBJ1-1	ASSRGGGITTEAF
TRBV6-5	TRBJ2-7	ASSYFASGSSEQY
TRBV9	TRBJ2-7	ASSEGAGLAGVYEQY
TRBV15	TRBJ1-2	ATSRDRTGRNYGYT
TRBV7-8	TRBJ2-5	ASSTLQETQY
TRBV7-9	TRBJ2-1	ASSLGTDSTVGNEQF
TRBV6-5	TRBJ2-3	ARRLDGTDTQY
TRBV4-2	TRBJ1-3	ASSQEGDGSGNTIY
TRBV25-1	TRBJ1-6	ASSDVTRSGGSPLH
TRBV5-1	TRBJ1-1	ASSLGRENEAF
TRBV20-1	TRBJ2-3	SLLSTDTQY
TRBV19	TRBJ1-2	ASSGQGESYGYT
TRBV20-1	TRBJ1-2	SARDTGYT